This T cell receptor (beta chain) was profiled in a study of cytomegalovirus exposure and HLA in healthy donors. Overall study context: Earlier findings included approximately 120 million unique TCR beta sequences obtained from about 180 million T cells.

Points on this clone: Its antigen remains unidentified.

The PCR employed 60 Vbeta primers together with 13 Jbeta primers. Profiled with immunoSEQ multiplex PCR; TCRdb holds only in-frame clones, not every one. The table includes around 120,000 clones, 70% to 80% detected once. The CDR3 contains 13 residues. Germline V lookup: CDR1 SQVTM, CDR2 ANQGSEA. Trimming removed 5 bases from V and 8 bases from J, with 18 bases in between. Regarding the study as a whole: The study assumed roughly uniform donor sequencing depth for presence/absence analyses. Common viral pathogens (according to a later analysis) appeared linked to several of the most significant clusters. Analysis performed later showed TCR beta chains linked to HLA being more clonally expanded than equally common others.

The genes are TRBV29-1 and TRBJ1-2; possible D gene TRBD1, 6 bases. This TCR was sampled from a female donor in good health and CMV-seropositive. Sequencing input: PBMCs. CDR3: CSVRTDLEAGYTF. The DNA for the CDR3 is TGCAGCGTTCGGACAGATTTAGAAGCGGGCTACACCTTC. The variable domain in full, completed from reference TRBV29-1 and TRBJ1-2, reads SAVISQKPSRDICQRGTSLTIQCQVDSQVTMMFWYRQQPGQSLTLIATANQGSEATYESGFVIDKFPISRPNLTFSTLTVSNMSPEDSSIYLCSVRTDLEAGYTFGSGTRLTVV.